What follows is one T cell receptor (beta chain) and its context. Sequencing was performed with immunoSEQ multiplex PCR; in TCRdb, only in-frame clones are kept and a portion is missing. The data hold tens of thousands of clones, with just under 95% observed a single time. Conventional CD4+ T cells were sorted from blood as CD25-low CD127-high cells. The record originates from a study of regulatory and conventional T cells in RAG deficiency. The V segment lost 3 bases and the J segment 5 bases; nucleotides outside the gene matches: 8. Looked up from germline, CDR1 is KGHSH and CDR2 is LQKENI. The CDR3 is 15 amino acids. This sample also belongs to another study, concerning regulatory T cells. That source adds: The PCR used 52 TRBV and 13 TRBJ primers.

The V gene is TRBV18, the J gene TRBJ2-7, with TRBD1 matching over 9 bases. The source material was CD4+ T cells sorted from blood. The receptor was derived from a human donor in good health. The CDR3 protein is CASSPSGTGRDEQYF. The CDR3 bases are TGTGCCAGCTCACCTTCCGGGACAGGGAGGGACGAGCAGTACTTC.